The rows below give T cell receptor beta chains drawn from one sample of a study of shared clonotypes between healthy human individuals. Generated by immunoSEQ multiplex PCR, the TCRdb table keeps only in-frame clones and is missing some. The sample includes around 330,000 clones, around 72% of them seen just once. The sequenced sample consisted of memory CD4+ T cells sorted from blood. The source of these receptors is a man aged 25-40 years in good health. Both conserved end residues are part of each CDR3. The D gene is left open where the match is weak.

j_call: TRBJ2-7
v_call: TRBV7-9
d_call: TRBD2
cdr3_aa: CASRSSGRHGYEQYF
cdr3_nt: TGTGCCAGCCGAAGTAGCGGGAGGCATGGGTACGAGCAGTACTTC

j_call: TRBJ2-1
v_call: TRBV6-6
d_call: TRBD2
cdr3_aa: CASKKAGGSGNEQFF
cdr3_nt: TGTGCCAGCAAAAAAGCGGGAGGATCTGGCAATGAGCAGTTCTTC

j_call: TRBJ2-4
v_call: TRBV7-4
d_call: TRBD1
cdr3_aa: CASSLGTGAVAKNIQYF
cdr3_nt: TGTGCCAGCAGCTTGGGGACAGGCGCCGTAGCCAAAAACATTCAGTACTTC

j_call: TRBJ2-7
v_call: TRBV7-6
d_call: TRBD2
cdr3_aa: CASSLSGTSYEQYF
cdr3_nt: TGTGCCAGCAGCTTAAGCGGGACCTCCTACGAGCAGTACTTC

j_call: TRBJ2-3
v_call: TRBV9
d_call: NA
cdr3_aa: CASNLGVGTDTQYF
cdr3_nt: TGTGCCAGCAATCTAGGGGTCGGCACAGATACGCAGTATTTT

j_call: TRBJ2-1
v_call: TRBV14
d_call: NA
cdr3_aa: CASSPRLGGSYNEQFF
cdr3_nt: TGTGCCAGCAGCCCGAGACTGGGGGGTTCCTACAATGAGCAGTTCTTC

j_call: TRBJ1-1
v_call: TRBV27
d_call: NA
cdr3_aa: CASSHDRSRFTEAFF
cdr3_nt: TGTGCCAGCAGTCACGACAGGAGTAGGTTCACTGAAGCTTTCTTT

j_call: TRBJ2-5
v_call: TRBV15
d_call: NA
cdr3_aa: CATSRTSGLKLGTQYF
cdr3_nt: TGTGCCACCAGCAGAACATCGGGACTTAAGCTGGGGACCCAGTACTTC

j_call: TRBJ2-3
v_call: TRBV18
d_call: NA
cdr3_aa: CASSPGRADTQYF
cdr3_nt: TGTGCCAGCTCACCAGGGCGGGCGGATACGCAGTATTTT

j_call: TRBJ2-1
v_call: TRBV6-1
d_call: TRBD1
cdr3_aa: CASSQGQGIFNEQFF
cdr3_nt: TGTGCCAGCAGCCAAGGACAGGGGATTTTTAATGAGCAGTTCTTC

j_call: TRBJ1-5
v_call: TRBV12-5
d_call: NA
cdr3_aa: CASGFTGASYSNQPQHF
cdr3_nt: TGTGCTAGTGGTTTTACTGGGGCCTCATATAGCAATCAGCCCCAGCATTTT

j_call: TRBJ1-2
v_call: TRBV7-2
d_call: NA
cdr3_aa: CAGNRKGGANYGYTF
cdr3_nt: TGTGCGGGGAACCGCAAAGGTGGGGCCAACTATGGCTACACCTTC

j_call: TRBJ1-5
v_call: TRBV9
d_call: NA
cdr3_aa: CASSVGHNQPQHF
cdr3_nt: TGTGCCAGCAGCGTAGGCCACAATCAGCCCCAGCATTTT

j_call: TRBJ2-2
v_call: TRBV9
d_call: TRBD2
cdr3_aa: CASSLSGRASTGELFF
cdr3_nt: TGTGCCAGCAGCCTTAGCGGGAGGGCCTCCACCGGGGAGCTGTTTTTT